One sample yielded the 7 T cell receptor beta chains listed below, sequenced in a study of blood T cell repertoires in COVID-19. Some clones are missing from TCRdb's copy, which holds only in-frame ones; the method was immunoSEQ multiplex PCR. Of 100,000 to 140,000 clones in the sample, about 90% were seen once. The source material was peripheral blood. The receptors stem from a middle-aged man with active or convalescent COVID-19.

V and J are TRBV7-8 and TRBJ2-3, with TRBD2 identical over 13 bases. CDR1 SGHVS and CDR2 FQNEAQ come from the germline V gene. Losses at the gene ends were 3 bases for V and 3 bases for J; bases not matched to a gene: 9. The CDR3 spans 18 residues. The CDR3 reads CASSLGLAGNFWTDTQYF. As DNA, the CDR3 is TGTGCCAGCAGCTTGGGACTAGCGGGGAACTTTTGGACAGATACGCAGTATTTT. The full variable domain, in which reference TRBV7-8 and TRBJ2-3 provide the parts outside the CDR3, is GAGVSQSPRYKVAKRGQDVALRCDPISGHVSLFWYQQALGQGPEFLTYFQNEAQLDKSGLPSDRFFAERPEGSVSTLKIQRTQQEDSAVYLCASSLGLAGNFWTDTQYFGPGTRLTVL.

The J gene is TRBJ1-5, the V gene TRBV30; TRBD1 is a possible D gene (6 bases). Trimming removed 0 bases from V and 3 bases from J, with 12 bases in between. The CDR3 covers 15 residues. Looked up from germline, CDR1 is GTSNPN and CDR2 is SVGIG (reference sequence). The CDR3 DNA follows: TGTGCCTGGAGTGTAGGGGGTAGCCCCAATCAGCCCCAGCATTTT. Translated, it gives CAWSVGGSPNQPQHF.

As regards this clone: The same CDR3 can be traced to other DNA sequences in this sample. The CDR3, as DNA: TGTGCCAGTAGTATCGGACAACCCTACAATGAGCAGTTCTTC. As protein: CASSIGQPYNEQFF. This chain links TRBV19 with TRBJ2-1; D perhaps matches TRBD1 (5 bases). Germline V gene data show CDR1 as LNHDA and CDR2 as SQIVND (reference sequence). This CDR3 has 14 residues. V was cut by 3 bases and J by 2 bases, with 8 bases left in between.

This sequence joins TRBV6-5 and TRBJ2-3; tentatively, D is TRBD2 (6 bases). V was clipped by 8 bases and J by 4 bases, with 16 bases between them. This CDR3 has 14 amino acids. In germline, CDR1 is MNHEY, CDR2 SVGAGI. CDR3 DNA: TGTGCCAGCGGCTGGGGGGAAGCCTCAGATACGCAGTATTTT. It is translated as CASGWGEASDTQYF.

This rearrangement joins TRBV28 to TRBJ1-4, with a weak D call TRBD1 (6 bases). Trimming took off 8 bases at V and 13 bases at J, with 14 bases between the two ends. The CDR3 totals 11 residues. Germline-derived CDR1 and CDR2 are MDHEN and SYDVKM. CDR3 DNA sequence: TGTGCCAGCCAAGCCGGGGACATACTGTTTTTT. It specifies CASQAGDILFF.

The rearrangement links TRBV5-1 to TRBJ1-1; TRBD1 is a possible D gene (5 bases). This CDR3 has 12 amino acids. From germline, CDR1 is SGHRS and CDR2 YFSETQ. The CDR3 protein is CPQDAGETEAFF. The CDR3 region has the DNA TGCCCGCAGGACGCGGGGGAGACTGAAGCTTTCTTT.

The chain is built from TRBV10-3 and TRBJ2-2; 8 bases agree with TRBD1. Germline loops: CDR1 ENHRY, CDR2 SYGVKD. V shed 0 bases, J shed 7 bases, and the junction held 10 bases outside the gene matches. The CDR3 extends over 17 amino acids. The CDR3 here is CAISESQGLTGVGELFF. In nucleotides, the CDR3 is TGTGCCATCAGTGAGTCCCAGGGCCTGACAGGGGTCGGGGAGCTGTTTTTT.